Below, 26 T cell receptor beta chains from the same sample are listed, as sequenced in a study of OX40 agonist ivuxolimab in advanced cancers. Here immunoSEQ multiplex PCR was the method, and the copy in TCRdb shows in-frame clones only, minus some. The repertoire has around 46,000 clones, 80% to 90% of them found once; the top ten carry more than 55%. This specimen consisted of CD4+ or CD8+ T cells sorted from blood, obtained in a trial of the OX40 agonist ivuxolimab. The receptors shown here come from an adult with an advanced solid tumor such as melanoma, head and neck, liver or kidney cancer.

This chain links TRBV11-2 with TRBJ2-7; 7 bases align to TRBD2. From germline, CDR1 is SGHAT and CDR2 FQNNGV. The CDR3 has 15 residues. J was trimmed by 2 bases and V by 2 bases; bases with no gene match: 6. CDR3 DNA: TGTGCCAGCAGCTTATGGCTAGCGGCGCCCTACGAGCAGTACTTC. Its protein product is CASSLWLAAPYEQYF.

The chain combines TRBV5-6 with TRBJ2-7; D may correspond to TRBD1 or TRBD2 (5 bases each). CDR1 and CDR2 from the germline V gene are SGHDT and YYEEEE. This CDR3 comprises 13 residues. V lost 1 base to trimming and J lost 3 bases, with 8 bases between them. The CDR3 is CASSLNGGYEQYF. The CDR3 DNA sequence: TGTGCCAGCAGCTTGAATGGGGGCTACGAGCAGTACTTC. The whole variable domain, filled in from reference TRBV5-6 and TRBJ2-7, reads DAGVTQSPTHLIKTRGQQVTLRCSPKSGHDTVSWYQQALGQGPQFIFQYYEEEERQRGNFPDRFSGHQFPNYSSELNVNALLLGDSALYLCASSLNGGYEQYFGPGTRLTVT.

The chain carries TRBV4-2 and TRBJ1-3; D unclear. V was shortened by 0 bases and J by 4 bases, with 1 base between the two germline ends. CDR3 length: 12 residues. The germline V gene has CDR1 LGHNA and CDR2 YNFKEQ. CDR3 amino acids: CASSQEGNTIYF. In DNA, the CDR3 is TGTGCCAGCAGCCAAGAGGGAAACACCATATATTTT.

The rearrangement uses TRBV14 and TRBJ2-4, with TRBD1 matching 8 bases. Germline CDR1 and CDR2: SGHDN and FVKESK. The CDR3 extends over 14 amino acids. The V and J ends lost 1 base and 11 bases, in that order; junction bases with no gene match: 7. The CDR3 region has the DNA TGTGCCAGCAGCCAAGTCGCCCCAGGGGGCCTTCAGTACTTC. Translation gives CASSQVAPGGLQYF.

V is TRBV15 and J is TRBJ1-1; D is unresolved. Trimming left V 6 bases short and J 0 bases short, with 8 bases between. Germline CDR1 LNHNV, CDR2 YYDKDF (reference sequence). CDR3 size: 13 residues. This chain's CDR3 is CATRAALNTEAFF. The DNA of the CDR3 is TGTGCCACCAGAGCAGCATTGAACACTGAAGCTTTCTTT.

V usage is TRBV19 and J usage is TRBJ2-1; 10 positions agree with TRBD1. The CDR3 consists of 15 residues. Germline loops: CDR1 LNHDA, CDR2 SQIVND (reference sequence). Trimming removed 4 bases from V and 9 bases from J; junction bases left unmatched: 9. CDR3 residues: CASSREGTGVFEQFF. DNA for the CDR3: TGTGCCAGTAGTAGGGAGGGGACAGGGGTCTTTGAGCAGTTCTTC. Looking up the rest from reference TRBV19 and TRBJ2-1 gives the full variable domain: DGGITQSPKYLFRKEGQNVTLSCEQNLNHDAMYWYRQDPGQGLRLIYYSQIVNDFQKGDIAEGYSVSREKKESFPLTVTSAQKNPTAFYLCASSREGTGVFEQFFGPGTRLTVL.

This chain links TRBV11-3 with TRBJ1-1; TRBD1 aligns across 8 bases. The CDR3 runs 16 residues. Germline trimming cut 5 bases from V and 5 bases from J; bases unmatched to any gene: 13. Germline CDR1 is SGHNT and CDR2 is YENEEA. CDR3 protein: CASSATGVTSRTEAFF. The CDR3 nucleotides are TGTGCCAGCAGCGCGACAGGGGTTACCTCGAGGACTGAAGCTTTCTTT.

The rearrangement joins TRBV30 to TRBJ2-1; 10 bases fit TRBD2. The germline gives CDR1 GTSNPN, CDR2 SVGIG (reference sequence). With 3 bases clipped from V and 4 bases from J, the junction kept 18 bases outside the gene matches. The length of the CDR3 is 19 residues. DNA of the CDR3: TGTGCCTGGAGCGGACTAGCGGAAAGTTTGAATACCGCATACAATGAGCAGTTCTTC. It specifies CAWSGLAESLNTAYNEQFF.

The chain links TRBV30 to TRBJ2-1; the D is unclear. CDR1 is GTSNPN, CDR2 SVGIG, per germline (reference sequence). With 0 bases removed from V and 0 bases from J, the gap between germline ends came to 6 bases. The length of the CDR3 is 14 residues. The CDR3, as DNA: TGTGCCTGGAGTGTACGGAGCTCCTACAATGAGCAGTTCTTC. This sequence encodes CAWSVRSSYNEQFF. The whole variable domain, remainder taken from reference TRBV30 and TRBJ2-1, is SQTIHQWPATLVQPVGSPLSLECTVEGTSNPNLYWYRQAAGRGLQLLFYSVGIGQISSEVPQNLSASRPQDRQFILSSKKLLLSDSGFYLCAWSVRSSYNEQFFGPGTRLTVL.

The rearrangement uses TRBV7-3 and TRBJ2-3; the D gene is possibly TRBD2 (6 bases). V gave up 5 bases and J gave up 2 bases, with 14 bases separating them. Per the germline V gene, CDR1 is SGHTA and CDR2 is FQGTGA. CDR3 length: 15 residues. The CDR3 loop reads CASSPSGWDTDTQYF. The CDR3 region has the DNA TGTGCCAGCAGCCCCAGCGGGTGGGACACAGATACGCAGTATTTT.

This chain joins TRBV19 and TRBJ1-2; 9 bases match TRBD1. Germline values: CDR1 LNHDA, CDR2 SQIVND (reference sequence). The ends lost 3 bases at V and 5 bases at J; junction bases unmatched: 4. The CDR3 runs 14 residues. The CDR3 here is CASSMGQGRYGYTF. The CDR3, as DNA: TGTGCCAGTAGTATGGGACAGGGTCGGTATGGCTACACCTTC.

CDR3 in DNA: TGTGCCAGCAAGAAGAGTGGACAGCGGCCTGAAGCTTTCTTT. As protein: CASKKSGQRPEAFF. The chain joins TRBV28 to TRBJ1-1; possibly TRBD1 for D (6 bases). Trimming removed 7 bases from V and 6 bases from J, with 18 bases in between. CDR1 is MDHEN and CDR2 is SYDVKM in the germline V gene. CDR3 size: 14 residues.

The chain has TRBV28 and TRBJ2-5; 10 bases map to TRBD1. Trimming at V came to 5 bases and at J to 4 bases, leaving 7 bases not matched to a gene. Germline V gene lookup returns CDR1 MDHEN and CDR2 SYDVKM. CDR3 length equals 15 residues. Here the CDR3 reads CASSPWTGGGETQYF. CDR3 nucleotide sequence: TGTGCCAGCAGTCCTTGGACAGGGGGAGGAGAGACCCAGTACTTC.

V gene TRBV10-1 combines with J gene TRBJ2-4, with D possibly TRBD1 on 7 matching bases. The ends were cut back, 9 bases at V and 0 bases at J, with 12 bases in the middle. The germline CDR1 and CDR2 sequences are WNHNN and SYGVQD (reference sequence). The CDR3 runs 14 residues. The CDR3 is CASRRGLAKNIQYF. The CDR3 DNA is TGCGCCAGTAGGAGGGGGCTAGCCAAAAACATTCAGTACTTC.

Only a few counts were recorded for this clone. The chain combines TRBV4-2 with TRBJ2-7; 15 bases are shared with TRBD2. The CDR3 consists of 15 residues. The V gene end was trimmed by 6 bases and the J gene end by 7 bases; junction bases not matched to a gene: 7. The germline V gene has CDR1 LGHNA and CDR2 YNFKEQ. In DNA form, the CDR3 reads TGTGCCAGCAGTCCTGAAGGGACTAGCGGGAGGGAGCAGTACTTC. Amino acid sequence: CASSPEGTSGREQYF.

The V gene is TRBV7-6, the J gene TRBJ1-3, with D hard to call. CDR1 and CDR2 from the germline V gene are SGHVS and FNYEAQ. The CDR3 is made up of 17 amino acids. V dropped 4 bases and J dropped 0 bases, with 16 bases sitting between them. CDR3: CASSSSPTPSSGNTIYF. The CDR3 DNA sequence: TGTGCCAGCAGCTCCTCTCCTACACCGAGCTCTGGAAACACCATATATTTT.

This chain links TRBV19 with TRBJ1-2, with D maybe TRBD1 (5 bases). CDR3 length equals 13 residues. V dropped 3 bases and J dropped 8 bases, with 13 bases sitting between them. The germline V gene has CDR1 LNHDA and CDR2 SQIVND (reference sequence). The CDR3 DNA follows: TGTGCCAGTAGTATTTACGGGACCTGGGGCTACACCTTC. It specifies CASSIYGTWGYTF.

The V gene is TRBV6-1, the J gene TRBJ1-5; D not resolved. Germline assignment: CDR1 MNHNS and CDR2 SASEGT. This CDR3 region has 15 residues. V was trimmed by 6 bases and J by 2 bases, leaving 14 bases between them. In nucleotides, the CDR3 is TGTGCCAGCAGAATTCAGTTTTTCGGCAATCAGCCCCAGCATTTT. Amino acids: CASRIQFFGNQPQHF.

The J gene is TRBJ1-2, the V gene TRBV6-5, with D perhaps TRBD1 (6 bases). The CDR3 extends over 13 amino acids. Trimming removed 1 base at V and 5 bases at J, with 8 bases between. Germline V lookup: CDR1 MNHEY, CDR2 SVGAGI. CDR3 sequence reads: CASSYFRGYGYTF. DNA for the CDR3: TGTGCCAGCAGTTACTTCAGGGGTTATGGCTACACCTTC.

The V gene is TRBV5-4, the J gene TRBJ1-1, with TRBD1 matching over 10 bases. This CDR3 contains 16 residues. Trimming cost V 7 bases and J 1 base; bases outside gene matches: 10. In germline, CDR1 is SGHNT, CDR2 YYREEE (reference sequence). CDR3 DNA sequence: TGTGCCAGCGGGTCGACAGGGGGCGGAGCGAACACTGAAGCTTTCTTT. Translating gives CASGSTGGGANTEAFF.

The chain has TRBV15 and TRBJ1-2; D possibly corresponds to TRBD1 (5 bases). Germline V gene sequence: CDR1 LNHNV, CDR2 YYDKDF (reference sequence). Trimming left V 3 bases short and J 8 bases short, with 16 bases between. This CDR3 has 14 residues. CDR3 protein: CATSSSGKQGGYTF. The CDR3 DNA sequence: TGTGCCACCAGCAGCTCAGGGAAGCAAGGGGGCTACACCTTC. Combining the CDR3 with reference TRBV15 and TRBJ1-2 gives the whole variable domain DAMVIQNPRYQVTQFGKPVTLSCSQTLNHNVMYWYQQKSSQAPKLLFHYYDKDFNNEADTPDNFQSRRPNTSFCFLDIRSPGLGDTAMYLCATSSSGKQGGYTFGSGTRLTVV.

The chain is built from TRBV27 and TRBJ1-1, with 8 nucleotides matching TRBD1. This CDR3 is 13 amino acids long. In germline, CDR1 is MNHEY, CDR2 SMNVEV (reference sequence). V shed 4 bases and J 8 bases; nucleotides not matched to a gene: 6. CDR3 in DNA: TGTGCCAGCAGTTCCGGACAGGGCCTAGAAGCTTTCTTT. It yields the protein CASSSGQGLEAFF.

This chain connects TRBV2 to TRBJ2-1; TRBD2 matches 10 bases. The germline CDR1 and CDR2 sequences are SNHLY and FYNNEI. Unmatched junction bases numbered 5, after V lost 6 bases and J lost 9 bases. The CDR3 runs 13 residues. The DNA for the CDR3 is TGTGCCAGCAGCAGCGGGAGGGACGGTGAGCAGTTCTTC. This encodes CASSSGRDGEQFF.

The chain employs TRBV27 and TRBJ2-7, with TRBD1 matching 11 bases. Germline CDR1 and CDR2: MNHEY and SMNVEV (reference sequence). J lost 3 bases, V lost 6 bases, and 22 bases had no gene match. This CDR3 spans 20 amino acids. For the CDR3, the DNA is TGTGCCAGCAGCCCCGACCCGGGACAGGGGGGCCCATGGGTACACTACGAGCAGTACTTC. Residues: CASSPDPGQGGPWVHYEQYF.

The chain is built from TRBV6-5 and TRBJ2-7, with 7 bases lining up with TRBD1. CDR1 and CDR2 from the germline V gene are MNHEY and SVGAGI. Germline trimming cut 4 bases from V and 1 base from J; bases unmatched to any gene: 1. The CDR3 totals 13 residues. The CDR3, as DNA: TGTGCCAGCAGTTCGACAGGGTCCTACGAGCAGTACTTC. Translation: CASSSTGSYEQYF.

The genes are TRBV6-4 and TRBJ2-1; TRBD1 is a possible D gene (5 bases). The length of the CDR3 is 14 residues. The V end was cut by 2 bases, the J end by 5 bases, with 10 bases between. CDR1 and CDR2 from the germline V gene are MRHNA and SNTAGT. The CDR3 bases are TGTGCCAGCAGTGACAGGGGTCGTAACAATGAGCAGTTCTTC. Its translation: CASSDRGRNNEQFF.